This is a list of T cell receptor beta chains from one sample in a study of control samples from healthy donors and cancer patients. Some clones are missing from TCRdb's copy, which holds only in-frame ones; the method was immunoSEQ multiplex PCR. The data hold roughly 70,000 clones, with 75% to 90% observed a single time. Sequences were obtained from blood. The source of these receptors is a man aged 45-65 years in good health. Each CDR3 is given with its conserved first and last residue.

V	CDR3
TRBV5-5	CASSLDGKSNQPQHF
TRBV25-1	CASGYAGGTEAFF
TRBV19	CASSIGTGRAYEQYF
TRBV4-3	CASSQDGQGNINEKLFF
TRBV7-2	CASSTGFRVGEQFF
TRBV19	CASTPSHLNSPLHF
TRBV10-3	CAISESRSQVNEQFF
TRBV9	CASSVGVTGAGEETQYF
TRBV14	CASRYLNTEAFF
TRBV2	CASGTGGAEAFF
TRBV5-1	CASSRDRAYGYTF
TRBV4-1	CASSQGLGGETQYF
TRBV7-3	CASSGFSYEQYF
TRBV7-9	CASSLALGGNTEAFF
TRBV30	CAWNSGRASTDTQYF
TRBV30	CAWSGVTDTQYF
TRBV6-2/TRBV6-3	CASSYYAPTGRTDTQYF
TRBV30	CAWSRPPEGTPLHF
TRBV24-1	CATSDRRGGLYTGELFF
TRBV13	CASSLGSNEQYF
TRBV6-8	CASSRDRDDQPQHF
TRBV4-1	CASSHEPGLARLYEQYF
TRBV6-5	CAIAGTGGVGYTF
TRBV20-1	CSASIPVAGGGQFF
TRBV28	CASSRDRGGYTF
TRBV7-9	CASSLGVYEQYF
TRBV10-3	CAIKAENTEAFF
TRBV7-9	CASSLDRNTEAFF
TRBV9	CASSGGRGQNTEAFF
TRBV9	CARIVLESGLRAYEQYF
TRBV6-6	CASSYGGQRASPLHF
TRBV6-5	CASALTSGVFNEQFF
TRBV28	CAGGKSGYEQYF
TRBV5-6	CASSPDREIDNSPLHF
TRBV11-3	CASSLASGDIQYF
TRBV11-2	CASSLLKTGTYEQYF
TRBV20-1	CSASHGYSNQPQHF
TRBV5-4	CASSLGPGVGQPQHF
TRBV29-1	CSVVGGLEAFF
TRBV18	CASSPRTGTSGTGELFF
TRBV5-6	CASSPGTGNEQFF
TRBV9	CASSVEQLAEQFF
TRBV5-1	CASSQQGYTEAFF
TRBV7-2	CASSLLRLAGSSYEQYF
TRBV19	CASSIWPTGKLFF
TRBV13	CASSLGRYGSGFEQYF
TRBV6-5	CASSPGTGPNQPQHF
TRBV7-8	CASSLKYDSPLHF
TRBV9	CASSVVHSDEQFF